This record covers a single TCR beta chain. This sample was taken from a study of blood T cell repertoires in COVID-19. For the study at large: Sites in the United States, Italy and Spain provided acute and convalescent COVID-19 samples. In each case, the material was cDNA or gDNA derived from T cells, B-cell-depleted T cells, or PBMCs.

The junction had 7 bases not matched to a gene; V was cut back by 4 bases and J by 1 base. The CDR3 has 15 residues. CDR1 SGHRS and CDR2 YFSETQ come from the germline V gene. In the authors' methods: Reference gene primer amplification gave estimated nucleated cell counts. Using immunoSEQ multiplex PCR, the repertoire was profiled, and TCRdb retains in-frame clones only, with some absent. D and trimming were read from the DNA, whereas the V and J calls and clone size are those reported in that table. The sample lists about 250,000 clones, about 79% occurring once. This TCR came from a man at least 80 years old with acute or convalescent COVID-19. Sample: peripheral blood. This sequence joins TRBV5-1 and TRBJ1-2, with TRBD1 identical over 7 bases. The CDR3 region is CASSPGQQINYGYTF. CDR3 sequence (DNA): TGCGCCAGCAGCCCGGGACAGCAAATTAACTATGGCTACACCTTC.